This TCR beta chain was recorded in a study of T-cell reconstitution after alpha-beta-depleted transplantation in children (dated by TCRdb to the mid-2010s). Some background on the complete study: Using TCR repertoire profiling, the study followed T-cell immune reconstitution in a quantitative way in children after TCRalphabeta/CD19-depleted allogeneic hematopoietic cell transplantation.

Read against the paper, the sample's treatment or condition label means: allogeneic hematopoietic cell transplantation with graft depleted of TCRalphabeta T cells and CD19 B cells. Transplant recipients were children who received TCRalphabeta/CD19-depleted allogeneic hematopoietic cell grafts. Libraries were constructed by PCR. TCRdb names Illumina HiSeq 2500 as the instrument used. To normalize quantification of the TCRbeta repertoire, the TCR libraries were built with molecular barcoding that relied on unique molecular identifiers. TCRdb took the public reads, trimmed them with fastp at Q25, ran MiXCR for clone calling and kept in-frame beta chains. CDR3 protein duplicates are merged, each entry listing the most common genes and DNA. Within this sample are hundreds of thousands of distinct CDR3 sequences, with about an eighth of them counted one time only. In total, the top ten clones hold 0.79% of the sample.

General findings and caveats noted by the study authors: The high TCRbeta diversity at day 60 in some patients was ascribed to recipient T cells and intrathymic progenitors that had survived conditioning. Over the following months the frequencies of hyperexpanded clones went down, and after one year T-cell counts and TCRbeta diversity were mostly credited to newly produced T cells. Apparently early alphabetaT-cell count recovery about two months after transplant reportedly relied on only several hundred rapidly expanded clones derived from non-depleted graft cells.

Remarks on this clonotype: Its antigen has not been determined. Per-base qualities were not stored, and no clone one base away is much larger.

This TCR derives from a girl aged 2 to 9 with congenital amegakaryocytic thrombocytopenia, due to receive a stem cell transplant. Sequenced material: PBMCs, taken before TCRalphabeta/CD19-depleted stem cell transplant.

The sequenced DNA: TGTGCCAGCAGCACCGGGACTAGCTACACCGGGGAGCTGTTTTTT. Its protein product is CASSTGTSYTGELFF. The V gene is TRBV12-3 or TRBV12-4 and the J gene is TRBJ2-2, and TRBD2 matches 9 of the central bases. From V the trimming removes 6 bases and from J it removes 3 bases, while the gene matches leave 5 bases of the junction unaccounted for. The CDR3 starts with the cysteine, ends with the phenylalanine, and has 15 residues. The kept DNA is CDR3 alone, 45 bases in frame from the first base.